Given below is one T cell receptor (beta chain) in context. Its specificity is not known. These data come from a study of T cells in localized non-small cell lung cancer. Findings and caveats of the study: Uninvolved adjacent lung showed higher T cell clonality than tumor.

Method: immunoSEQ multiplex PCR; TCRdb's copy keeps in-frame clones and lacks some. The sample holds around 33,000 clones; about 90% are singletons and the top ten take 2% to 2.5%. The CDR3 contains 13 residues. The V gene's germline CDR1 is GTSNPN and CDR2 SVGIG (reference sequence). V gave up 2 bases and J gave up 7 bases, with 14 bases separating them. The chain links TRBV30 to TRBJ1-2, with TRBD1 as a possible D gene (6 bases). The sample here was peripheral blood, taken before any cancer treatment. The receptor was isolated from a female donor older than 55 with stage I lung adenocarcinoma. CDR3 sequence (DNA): TGTGCCTGGAGTATGACAGGTCCAGTTGGCTACACCTTC. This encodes CAWSMTGPVGYTF. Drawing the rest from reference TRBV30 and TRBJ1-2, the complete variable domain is SQTIHQWPATLVQPVGSPLSLECTVEGTSNPNLYWYRQAAGRGLQLLFYSVGIGQISSEVPQNLSASRPQDRQFILSSKKLLLSDSGFYLCAWSMTGPVGYTFGSGTRLTVV.